Below are 22 T cell receptor beta chains sequenced from a single sample in a study of blood T cell repertoires in COVID-19. Repertoires were generated with immunoSEQ multiplex PCR, while TCRdb's copy carries only in-frame clones and drops some. The sample holds 110,000 to 150,000 clones, under 85% seen once. Sample: PBMCs or T cells enriched from blood (not recorded which). Every receptor here comes from a woman aged 18-29 years who had been exposed to COVID-19.

This chain joins TRBV30 and TRBJ2-7; maybe TRBD1 (6 bases). With 1 base removed from V and 2 bases from J, the gap between germline ends came to 21 bases. Germline V CDR1 and CDR2: GTSNPN, SVGIG (reference sequence). The CDR3 contains 17 residues. CDR3 in amino acids: CAWSAQSPRTVTYEQYF. The CDR3 DNA reads as TGTGCCTGGAGTGCCCAAAGCCCTCGGACAGTAACCTACGAGCAGTACTTC.

This chain uses TRBV6-4 with TRBJ1-2; no reliable D call. The CDR3 length is 16 residues. V was cut by 4 bases and J by 3 bases, with 18 bases left in between. CDR1 and CDR2 (germline): MRHNA, SNTAGT. CDR3: CASSVSGGATHYGYTF. DNA of the CDR3: TGTGCCAGCAGTGTATCTGGAGGAGCCACCCACTATGGCTACACCTTC.

The J gene is TRBJ2-7, the V gene TRBV24-1; TRBD2 aligns across 10 bases. Trimming removed 9 bases from V and 7 bases from J; junction bases left unmatched: 14. Germline V lookup: CDR1 KGHDR, CDR2 SFDVKD. There are 15 residues in the CDR3. Here the CDR3 reads CATAASGRIRREQYF. The CDR3 nucleotides are TGTGCCACCGCGGCTAGCGGGAGAATACGGCGGGAGCAGTACTTC.

This chain links TRBV6-5 with TRBJ2-7, with 11 bases aligning to TRBD2. The CDR3 length is 15 residues. The trim removed 6 bases at V and 6 bases at J, leaving 10 bases unmatched. Germline CDR1 reads MNHEY; CDR2 reads SVGAGI. This chain's CDR3 is CASRIPGTSGLEQYF. In DNA form, the CDR3 reads TGTGCCAGCAGGATCCCCGGGACTAGCGGTCTCGAGCAGTACTTC.

The chain combines TRBV6-5 with TRBJ1-1; D gene ambiguous. This CDR3 spans 16 amino acids. V gave up 0 bases and J gave up 3 bases, with 14 bases separating them. Germline CDR1 MNHEY, CDR2 SVGAGI. The CDR3 nucleotides read TGTGCCAGCAGTTACTCGATGTTCGGGGTGGACACTGAAGCTTTCTTT. This sequence encodes CASSYSMFGVDTEAFF.

The CDR3 sequence is CASGQFTEAFF. CDR3 nucleotide sequence: TGTGCCAGCGGACAGTTCACTGAAGCTTTCTTT. The J gene is TRBJ1-1, the V gene TRBV19; the D gene is possibly TRBD1 (6 bases). V was trimmed by 9 bases and J by 4 bases, leaving 9 bases between them. Germline V CDR1 and CDR2: LNHDA, SQIVND (reference sequence). The CDR3 runs to 11 residues.

The chain has TRBV4-2 and TRBJ1-6; 8 bases line up with TRBD1. With V trimmed by 4 bases and J by 14 bases, 13 bases remained unmatched. Germline loops: CDR1 LGHNA, CDR2 YNFKEQ. The CDR3 contains 15 residues. This CDR3 is CASSPKFDRGSSLHF. DNA for the CDR3: TGTGCCAGCAGCCCAAAGTTTGACAGGGGAAGCTCCCTCCACTTT.

The rearrangement joins TRBV6-5 to TRBJ1-6, with D possibly being TRBD1 (5 bases). V lost 6 bases and J 7 bases, leaving 13 bases between the germline ends. The germline V gene encodes CDR1 MNHEY and CDR2 SVGAGI. The CDR3 has 14 residues. The CDR3 DNA reads as TGTGCCAGCAGAGGTACAGGTGCAAATTCACCCCTCCACTTT. Translating it yields CASRGTGANSPLHF.

The rearrangement uses TRBV4-2 and TRBJ1-4; 7 bases are shared with TRBD1. The V segment lost 0 bases and the J segment 8 bases; nucleotides outside the gene matches: 9. In germline, CDR1 is LGHNA, CDR2 YNFKEQ. This CDR3 is built from 16 residues. The CDR3 DNA reads as TGTGCCAGCAGCCAAGACCCGACAGGGTTGGCGGAAAAACTGTTTTTT. Encoded protein: CASSQDPTGLAEKLFF.

The chain is built from TRBV7-3 and TRBJ2-1; D might be TRBD2 (6 bases). Between the trimmed V and J ends, which lost 5 bases and 2 bases, there was a span of 16 bases. The CDR3 consists of 16 residues. Germline CDR1 SGHTA, CDR2 FQGTGA. The CDR3 loop is CASSPEGGTAYNEQFF. The CDR3 DNA is TGTGCCAGCAGCCCGGAGGGCGGGACCGCCTACAATGAGCAGTTCTTC. Combining the CDR3 with reference TRBV7-3 and TRBJ2-1 gives the whole variable domain GAGVSQTPSNKVTEKGKYVELRCDPISGHTALYWYRQSLGQGPEFLIYFQGTGAADDSGLPNDRFFAVRPEGSVSTLKIQRTERGDSAVYLCASSPEGGTAYNEQFFGPGTRLTVL.

The rearrangement uses TRBV28 and TRBJ2-5, with TRBD2 matching 11 bases. This CDR3 has 17 residues. Germline lookup yields CDR1 MDHEN and CDR2 SYDVKM. With 5 bases clipped from V and 3 bases from J, the junction kept 11 bases outside the gene matches. CDR3 sequence (DNA): TGTGCCAGCAGTACCCCGGGACTAGCGGCCACTGAAGAGACCCAGTACTTC. Its translation: CASSTPGLAATEETQYF.

The chain employs TRBV5-1 and TRBJ1-3; no definite D call. The CDR3 extends over 16 amino acids. Germline loops: CDR1 SGHRS, CDR2 YFSETQ. V gave up 0 bases and J gave up 2 bases, with 12 bases separating them. CDR3 DNA sequence: TGCGCCAGCAGCTTGGTAGCGGCCGCCCCTGGAAACACCATATATTTT. Translating it yields CASSLVAAAPGNTIYF.

The V call is TRBV7-9, the J call TRBJ1-2; possible D gene TRBD1, 5 bases. Germline CDR1 and CDR2: SEHNR and FQNEAQ (reference sequence). Trimming removed 6 bases from V and 4 bases from J, with 9 bases in between. The CDR3 is made up of 12 amino acids. CDR3 region: CASSQQAYGYTF. CDR3 nucleotides: TGTGCCAGCAGTCAACAGGCCTATGGCTACACCTTC.

In DNA form, the CDR3 reads TGTGCCAGCAGCTTGGAGCCCCTTAAGGAGCAGTTCTTC. Protein product: CASSLEPLKEQFF. The rearrangement uses TRBV11-2 and TRBJ2-1; no clear D gene. The CDR3 runs to 13 residues. Germline V gene data show CDR1 as SGHAT and CDR2 as FQNNGV. V lost 3 bases and J 10 bases, leaving 13 bases between the germline ends.

In its sample, this clone was seen once. This chain connects TRBV20-1 to TRBJ1-4, with D tentatively TRBD1 (6 bases). CDR1 is DFQATT and CDR2 is SNEGSKA in the germline V gene (reference sequence). Between the trimmed V and J ends, which lost 8 bases and 9 bases, there was a span of 13 bases. The CDR3 covers 11 residues. CDR3 nucleotide sequence: TGCAGTTTCGGACAGTTACAAAAACTGTTTTTT. Encoded protein: CSFGQLQKLFF.

The chain employs TRBV28 and TRBJ2-7; 11 positions match TRBD2. Per the germline V gene, CDR1 is MDHEN and CDR2 is SYDVKM. This CDR3 is built from 17 residues. The V gene end was trimmed by 3 bases and the J gene end by 1 base; junction bases not matched to a gene: 8. The DNA of the CDR3 is TGTGCCAGCAGTTTTTTCCGACTAGCGGGATTATCCTACGAGCAGTACTTC. Residues: CASSFFRLAGLSYEQYF.

The genes are TRBV9 and TRBJ1-1; 8 bases align to TRBD1. CDR3 length equals 12 residues. The V and J ends lost 3 bases and 6 bases, in that order; junction bases with no gene match: 1. CDR1 is SGDLS and CDR2 is YYNGEE in the germline V gene. In nucleotides, the CDR3 is TGTGCCAGCAGCGCAGGGGGCGCTGAAGCTTTCTTT. This codes for CASSAGGAEAFF.

The V gene is TRBV28, the J gene TRBJ1-2; D remains unclear. Germline assignment: CDR1 MDHEN and CDR2 SYDVKM. V lost 4 bases and J lost 4, with 19 bases in between. The CDR3 runs 16 residues. The CDR3 region is CASSSTGDKDRYGYTF. The CDR3 region has the DNA TGTGCCAGCAGTTCTACGGGAGACAAGGACCGCTATGGCTACACCTTC.

This clone has only one observation. The V gene is TRBV28, the J gene TRBJ1-1; no reliable D call. CDR1 and CDR2 (germline): MDHEN, SYDVKM. V lost 3 bases and J 2 bases, leaving 10 bases between the germline ends. CDR3 length: 14 residues. CDR3 amino acids: CASSLPGSNTEAFF. As DNA, the CDR3 is TGTGCCAGCAGTTTGCCAGGATCCAACACTGAAGCTTTCTTT.

The gene calls are TRBV12-3 or TRBV12-4 and TRBJ1-4; D is possibly TRBD1 (6 bases). This CDR3 is built from 13 residues. Deletions cut 5 bases from V and 12 bases from J, with 16 bases between. CDR3 coding DNA: TGTGCCAGCAGTCCCGGGACACCACCAGAACTGTTTTTT. It codes for CASSPGTPPELFF.

This clone is a singleton in its sample. V usage is TRBV9 and J usage is TRBJ2-1; 11 nucleotides agree with TRBD2. Germline values: CDR1 SGDLS, CDR2 YYNGEE. Trimming cost V 2 bases and J 9 bases; bases outside gene matches: 10. This CDR3 is 16 amino acids long. The CDR3 nucleotides read TGTGCCAGCAGCGTGACTAGCGGGACCGTCTACGGTGAGCAGTTCTTC. It codes for CASSVTSGTVYGEQFF.

The chain has TRBV30 and TRBJ2-1; 10 nucleotides align to TRBD2. The germline CDR1 and CDR2 sequences are GTSNPN and SVGIG (reference sequence). The CDR3 is made up of 15 amino acids. Trimming at V came to 6 bases and at J to 3 bases, leaving 8 bases not matched to a gene. The CDR3, as DNA: TGTGCCTGCCCCCGGACTAGCGGCATCTACAATGAGCAGTTCTTC. Its protein product is CACPRTSGIYNEQFF.